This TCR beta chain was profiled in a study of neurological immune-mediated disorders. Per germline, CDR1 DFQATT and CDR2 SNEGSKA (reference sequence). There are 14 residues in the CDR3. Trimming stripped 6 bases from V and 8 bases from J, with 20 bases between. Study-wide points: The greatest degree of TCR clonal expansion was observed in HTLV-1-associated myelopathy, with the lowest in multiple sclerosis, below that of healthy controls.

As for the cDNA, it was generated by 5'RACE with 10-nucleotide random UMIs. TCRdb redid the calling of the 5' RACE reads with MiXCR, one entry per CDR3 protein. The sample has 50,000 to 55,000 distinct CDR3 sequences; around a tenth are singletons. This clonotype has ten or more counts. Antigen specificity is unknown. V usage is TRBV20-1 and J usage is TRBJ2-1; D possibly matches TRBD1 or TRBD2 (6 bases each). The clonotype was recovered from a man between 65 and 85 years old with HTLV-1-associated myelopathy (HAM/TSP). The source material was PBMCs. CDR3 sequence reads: CSAGGTRKAHEQFF. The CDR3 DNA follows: TGCAGTGCCGGGGGCACTAGAAAGGCTCATGAGCAGTTCTTC.